This T cell receptor (beta chain) stems from a study of technical replicates of blood from a few donors. Clones were read by immunoSEQ multiplex PCR, and TCRdb kept only the in-frame ones, dropping some. The data hold over 85,000 clones, with approximately 96% observed a single time. V lost 5 bases and J 0 bases, leaving 8 bases between the germline ends. This CDR3 is built from 14 residues. Germline V gives CDR1 LNHDA, CDR2 SQIVND (reference sequence). The sample comprised T cells isolated from PBMCs. The receptor was derived from a human donor in good health. The chain carries TRBV19 and TRBJ2-4, with unresolved D. CDR3 amino acids: CASSVTLAKNIQYF. CDR3 nucleotides: TGTGCCAGTAGTGTTACTTTAGCCAAAAACATTCAGTACTTC.